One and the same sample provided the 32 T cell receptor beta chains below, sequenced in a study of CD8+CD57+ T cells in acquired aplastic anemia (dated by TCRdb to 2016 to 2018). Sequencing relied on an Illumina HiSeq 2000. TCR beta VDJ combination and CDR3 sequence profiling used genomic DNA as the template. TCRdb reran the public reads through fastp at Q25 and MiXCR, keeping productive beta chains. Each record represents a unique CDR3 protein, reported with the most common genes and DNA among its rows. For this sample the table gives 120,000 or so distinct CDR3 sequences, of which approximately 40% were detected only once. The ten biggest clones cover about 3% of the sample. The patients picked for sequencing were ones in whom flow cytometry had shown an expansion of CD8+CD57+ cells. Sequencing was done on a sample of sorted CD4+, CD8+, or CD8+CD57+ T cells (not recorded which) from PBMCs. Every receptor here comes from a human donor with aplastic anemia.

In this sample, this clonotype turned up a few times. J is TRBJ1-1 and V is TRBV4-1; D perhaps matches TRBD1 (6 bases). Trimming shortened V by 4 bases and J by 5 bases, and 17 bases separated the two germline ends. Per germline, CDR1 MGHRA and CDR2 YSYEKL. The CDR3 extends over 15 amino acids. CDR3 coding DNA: TGCGCCAGCAGCCGATACTCAGGGGTCGGGACTGAAGCTTTCTTT. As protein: CASSRYSGVGTEAFF.

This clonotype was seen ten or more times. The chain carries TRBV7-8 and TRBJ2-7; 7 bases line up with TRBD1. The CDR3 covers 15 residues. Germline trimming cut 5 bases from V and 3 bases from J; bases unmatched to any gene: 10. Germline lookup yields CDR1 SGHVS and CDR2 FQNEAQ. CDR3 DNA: TGTGCCAGCAGCCAGGGGGTATTCTACCTCTACGAGCAGTACTTC. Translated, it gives CASSQGVFYLYEQYF.

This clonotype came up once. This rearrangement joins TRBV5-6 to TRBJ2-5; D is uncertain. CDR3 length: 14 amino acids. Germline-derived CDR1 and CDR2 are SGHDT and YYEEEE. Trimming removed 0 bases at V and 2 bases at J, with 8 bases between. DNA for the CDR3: TGTGCCAGCAGCTTGGACAGCACGCAAGAGACCCAGTACTTC. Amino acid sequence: CASSLDSTQETQYF.

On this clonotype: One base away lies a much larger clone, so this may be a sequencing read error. CDR3 bases: TGTGCCAGCAGCTTAGGTCGCCTTGCCACCGGGGAGCTGTTTTTT. Residues: CASSLGRLATGELFF. The chain links TRBV7-2 to TRBJ2-2; D remains ambiguous. The V end lost 1 base, the J end lost 4 bases, and 10 bases lay between the germline ends. The CDR3 extends over 15 amino acids. Germline CDR1 SGHTA, CDR2 FQGNSA. Looking up the rest from reference TRBV7-2 and TRBJ2-2 gives the full variable domain: GAGVSQSPSNKVTEKGKDVELRCDPISGHTALYWYRQSLGQGLEFLIYFQGNSAPDKSGLPSDRFSAERTGGSVSTLTIQRTQQEDSAVYLCASSLGRLATGELFFGEGSRLTVL.

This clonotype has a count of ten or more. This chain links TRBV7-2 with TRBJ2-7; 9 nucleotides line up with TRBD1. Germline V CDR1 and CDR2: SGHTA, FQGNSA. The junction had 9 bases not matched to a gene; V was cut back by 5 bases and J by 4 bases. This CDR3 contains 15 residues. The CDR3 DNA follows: TGTGCCAGCAGCCTTACCGGGACAGGGCAATACGAGCAGTACTTC. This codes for CASSLTGTGQYEQYF.

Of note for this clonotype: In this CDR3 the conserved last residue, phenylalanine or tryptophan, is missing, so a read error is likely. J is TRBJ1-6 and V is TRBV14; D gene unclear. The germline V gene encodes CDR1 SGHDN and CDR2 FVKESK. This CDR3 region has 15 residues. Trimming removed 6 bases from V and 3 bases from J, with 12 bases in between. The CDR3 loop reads CASSEQDFYNSPLHL. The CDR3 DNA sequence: TGTGCCAGCAGTGAGCAGGACTTCTATAATTCACCCCTCCACCTT.

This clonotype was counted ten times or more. CDR3 in amino acids: CASSLGAGVYEQYF. Written as DNA, the CDR3 is TGCGCCAGCAGCTTGGGGGCAGGGGTGTACGAGCAGTACTTC. The chain recombines TRBV5-1 with TRBJ2-7; tentatively, D is TRBD1 (6 bases). The CDR3 runs to 14 residues. Trimming pared 0 bases from V and 4 bases from J, leaving 11 bases between. Germline loops: CDR1 SGHRS, CDR2 YFSETQ.

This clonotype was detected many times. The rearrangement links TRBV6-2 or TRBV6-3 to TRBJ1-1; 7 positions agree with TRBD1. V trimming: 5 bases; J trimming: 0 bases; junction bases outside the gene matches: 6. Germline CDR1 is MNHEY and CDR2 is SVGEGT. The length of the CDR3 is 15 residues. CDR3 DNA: TGTGCCAGCAGTCAGAAACAGGGGATGAACACTGAAGCTTTCTTT. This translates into CASSQKQGMNTEAFF.

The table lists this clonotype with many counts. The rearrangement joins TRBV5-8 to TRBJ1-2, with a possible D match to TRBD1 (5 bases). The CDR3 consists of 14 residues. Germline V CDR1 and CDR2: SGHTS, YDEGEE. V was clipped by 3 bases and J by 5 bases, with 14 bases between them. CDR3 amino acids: CASSYGGEWYGYTF. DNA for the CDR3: TGTGCCAGCAGCTACGGGGGGGAATGGTATGGCTACACCTTC.

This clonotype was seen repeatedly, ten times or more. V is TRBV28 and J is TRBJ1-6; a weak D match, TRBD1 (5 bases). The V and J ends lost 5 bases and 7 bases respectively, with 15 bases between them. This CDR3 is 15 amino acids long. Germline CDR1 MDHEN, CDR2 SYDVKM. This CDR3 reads CASSRAGTINSPLHF. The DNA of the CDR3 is TGTGCCAGCAGTAGGGCAGGGACTATCAATTCACCCCTCCACTTT.

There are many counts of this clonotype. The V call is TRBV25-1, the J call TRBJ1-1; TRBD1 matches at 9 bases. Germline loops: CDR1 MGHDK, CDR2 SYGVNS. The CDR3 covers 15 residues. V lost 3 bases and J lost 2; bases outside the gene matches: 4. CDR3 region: CASSDSDRGNTEAFF. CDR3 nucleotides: TGTGCCAGCAGTGATTCGGACAGGGGAAACACTGAAGCTTTCTTT.

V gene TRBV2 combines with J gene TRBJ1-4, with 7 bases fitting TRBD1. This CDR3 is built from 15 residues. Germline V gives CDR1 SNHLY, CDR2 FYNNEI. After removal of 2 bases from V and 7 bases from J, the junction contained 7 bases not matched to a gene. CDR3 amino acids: CASSEQTGFGEKLFF. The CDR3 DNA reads TGTGCCAGCAGTGAACAGACAGGGTTTGGTGAAAAACTGTTTTTT.

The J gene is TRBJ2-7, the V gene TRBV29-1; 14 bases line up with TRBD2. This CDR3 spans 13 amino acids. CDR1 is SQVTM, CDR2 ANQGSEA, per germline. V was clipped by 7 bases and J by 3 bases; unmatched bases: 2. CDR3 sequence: CSAGTSGSYEQYF. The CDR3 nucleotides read TGCAGCGCTGGGACTAGCGGGAGCTACGAGCAGTACTTC.

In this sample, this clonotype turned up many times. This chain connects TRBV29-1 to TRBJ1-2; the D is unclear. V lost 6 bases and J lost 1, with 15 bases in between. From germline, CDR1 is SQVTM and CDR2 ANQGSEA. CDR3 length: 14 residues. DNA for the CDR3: TGCAGCGTCGAGACTCCGGGGAATAACTATGGCTACACCTTC. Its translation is CSVETPGNNYGYTF.

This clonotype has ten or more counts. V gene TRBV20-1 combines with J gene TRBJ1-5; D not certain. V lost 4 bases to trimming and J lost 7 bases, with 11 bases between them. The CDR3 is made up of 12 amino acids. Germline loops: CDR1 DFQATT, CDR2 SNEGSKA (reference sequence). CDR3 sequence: CSAKWGAQPQHF. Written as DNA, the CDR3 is TGCAGTGCTAAGTGGGGAGCACAGCCCCAGCATTTT.

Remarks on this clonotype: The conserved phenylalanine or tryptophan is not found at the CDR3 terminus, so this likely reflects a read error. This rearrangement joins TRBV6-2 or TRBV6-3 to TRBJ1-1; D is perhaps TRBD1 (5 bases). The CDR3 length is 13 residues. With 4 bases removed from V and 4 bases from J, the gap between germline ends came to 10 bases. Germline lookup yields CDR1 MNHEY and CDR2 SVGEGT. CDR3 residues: CASSLSGGTEAFS. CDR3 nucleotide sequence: TGTGCCAGCAGTTTGAGCGGGGGCACTGAAGCTTTCTCT.

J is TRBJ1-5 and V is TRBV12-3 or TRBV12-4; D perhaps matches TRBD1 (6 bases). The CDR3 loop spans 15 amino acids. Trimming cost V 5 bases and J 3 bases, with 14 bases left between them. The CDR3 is CASSRRDRYNQPQHF. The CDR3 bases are TGTGCCAGCAGTCGCCGCGACAGGTACAATCAGCCCCAGCATTTT.

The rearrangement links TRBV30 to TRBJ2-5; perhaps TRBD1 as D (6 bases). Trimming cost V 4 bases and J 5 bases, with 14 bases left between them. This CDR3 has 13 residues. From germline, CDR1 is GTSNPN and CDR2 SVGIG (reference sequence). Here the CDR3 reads CAWNRVSSETQYF. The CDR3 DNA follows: TGTGCCTGGAACAGGGTCAGTAGCGAGACCCAGTACTTC.

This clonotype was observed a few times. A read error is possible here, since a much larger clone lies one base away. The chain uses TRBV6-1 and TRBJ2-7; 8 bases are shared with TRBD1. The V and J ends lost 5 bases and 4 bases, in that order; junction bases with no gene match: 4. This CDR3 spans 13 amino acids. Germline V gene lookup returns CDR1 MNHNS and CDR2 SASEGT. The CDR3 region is CASSQQGVYEQYV. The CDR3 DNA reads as TGTGCCAGCAGTCAACAGGGGGTGTACGAGCAGTACGTC.

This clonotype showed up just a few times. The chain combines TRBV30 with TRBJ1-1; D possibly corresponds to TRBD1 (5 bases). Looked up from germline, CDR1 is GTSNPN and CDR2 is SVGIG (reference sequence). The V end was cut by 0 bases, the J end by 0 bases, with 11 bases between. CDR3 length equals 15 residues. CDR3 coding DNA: TGTGCCTGGAGTGTTCGTGGGGGGGTGAACACTGAAGCTTTCTTT. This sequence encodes CAWSVRGGVNTEAFF. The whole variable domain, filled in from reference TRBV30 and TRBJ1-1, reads SQTIHQWPATLVQPVGSPLSLECTVEGTSNPNLYWYRQAAGRGLQLLFYSVGIGQISSEVPQNLSASRPQDRQFILSSKKLLLSDSGFYLCAWSVRGGVNTEAFFGQGTRLTVV.

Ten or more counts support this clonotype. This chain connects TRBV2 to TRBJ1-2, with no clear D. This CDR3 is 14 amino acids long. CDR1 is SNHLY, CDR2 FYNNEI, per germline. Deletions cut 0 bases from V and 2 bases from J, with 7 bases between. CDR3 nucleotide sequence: TGTGCCAGCAGTGAAGCGATGACAAACTATGGCTACACCTTC. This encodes CASSEAMTNYGYTF. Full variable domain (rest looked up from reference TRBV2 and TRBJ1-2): EPEVTQTPSHQVTQMGQEVILRCVPISNHLYFYWYRQILGQKVEFLVSFYNNEISEKSEIFDDQFSVERPDGSNFTLKIRSTKLEDSAMYFCASSEAMTNYGYTFGSGTRLTVV.

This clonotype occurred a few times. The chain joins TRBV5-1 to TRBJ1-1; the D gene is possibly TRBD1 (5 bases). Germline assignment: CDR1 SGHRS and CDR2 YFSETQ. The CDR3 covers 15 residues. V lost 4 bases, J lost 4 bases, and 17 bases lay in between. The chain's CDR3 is CASSPGAFGGTEAFF. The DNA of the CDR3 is TGCGCCAGCAGCCCCGGGGCGTTCGGTGGCACTGAAGCTTTCTTT.

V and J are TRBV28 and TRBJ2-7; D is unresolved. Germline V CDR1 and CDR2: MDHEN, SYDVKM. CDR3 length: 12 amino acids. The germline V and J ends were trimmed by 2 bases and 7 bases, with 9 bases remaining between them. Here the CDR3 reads CASSLNSAEQYF. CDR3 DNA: TGTGCCAGCAGTTTAAATTCCGCGGAGCAGTACTTC.

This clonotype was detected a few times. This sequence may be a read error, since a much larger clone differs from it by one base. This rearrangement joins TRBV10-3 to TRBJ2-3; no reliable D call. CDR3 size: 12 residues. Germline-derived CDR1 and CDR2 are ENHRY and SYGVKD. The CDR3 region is CAISRSPDRQYF. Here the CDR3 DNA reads TGTGCCATCAGTAGATCCCCAGATAGGCAGTATTTT.

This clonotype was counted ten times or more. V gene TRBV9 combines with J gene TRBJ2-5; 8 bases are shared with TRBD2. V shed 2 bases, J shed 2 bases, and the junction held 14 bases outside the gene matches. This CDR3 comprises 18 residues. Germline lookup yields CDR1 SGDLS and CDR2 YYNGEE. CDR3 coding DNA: TGTGCCAGCAGCGTTGTCGCGGGGGGACCCTTGACACAAGAGACCCAGTACTTC. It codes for CASSVVAGGPLTQETQYF. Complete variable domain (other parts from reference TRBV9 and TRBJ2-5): DSGVTQTPKHLITATGQRVTLRCSPRSGDLSVYWYQQSLDQGLQFLIQYYNGEERAKGNILERFSAQQFPDLHSELNLSSLELGDSALYFCASSVVAGGPLTQETQYFGPGTRLLVL.

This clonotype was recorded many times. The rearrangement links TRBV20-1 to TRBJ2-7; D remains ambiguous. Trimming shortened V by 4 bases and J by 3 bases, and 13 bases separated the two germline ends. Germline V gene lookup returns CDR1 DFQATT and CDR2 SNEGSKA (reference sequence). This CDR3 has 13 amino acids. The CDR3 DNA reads TGCAGTGCTACCGATCGGGCTAGCTACGAGCAGTACGTC. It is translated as CSATDRASYEQYV.

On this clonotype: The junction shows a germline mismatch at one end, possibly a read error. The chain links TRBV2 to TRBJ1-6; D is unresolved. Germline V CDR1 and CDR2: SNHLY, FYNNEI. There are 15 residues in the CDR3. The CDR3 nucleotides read TGTGCCAGCAGTGGAGGGATGACACTAAATTCACCCCCCCACTTT. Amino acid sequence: CASSGGMTLNSPPHF.

This CDR3 reads CSARDGEYGANVLTF. CDR3 nucleotides: TGCAGTGCTAGAGATGGGGAGTACGGGGCCAACGTCCTGACTTTC. J is TRBJ2-6 and V is TRBV20-1, with a tentative D call TRBD2 (5 bases). Germline assignment: CDR1 DFQATT and CDR2 SNEGSKA (reference sequence). The CDR3 runs to 15 residues. Between the trimmed V and J ends, which lost 0 bases and 4 bases, there was a span of 10 bases.

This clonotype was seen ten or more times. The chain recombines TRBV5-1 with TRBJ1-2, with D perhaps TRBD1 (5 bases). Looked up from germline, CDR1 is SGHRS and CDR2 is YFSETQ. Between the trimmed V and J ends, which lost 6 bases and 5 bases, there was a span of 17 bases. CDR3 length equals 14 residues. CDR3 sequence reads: CASTPQGASYGYTF. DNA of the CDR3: TGCGCCAGCACCCCCCAGGGCGCTTCATATGGCTACACCTTC.

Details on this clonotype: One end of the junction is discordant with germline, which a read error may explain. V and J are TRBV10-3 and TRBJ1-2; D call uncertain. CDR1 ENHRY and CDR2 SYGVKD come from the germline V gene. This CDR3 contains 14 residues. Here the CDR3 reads CAIGEEQASEGYTF. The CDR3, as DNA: TGTGCCATCGGTGAGGAGCAGGCGTCTGAAGGCTACACCTTC.

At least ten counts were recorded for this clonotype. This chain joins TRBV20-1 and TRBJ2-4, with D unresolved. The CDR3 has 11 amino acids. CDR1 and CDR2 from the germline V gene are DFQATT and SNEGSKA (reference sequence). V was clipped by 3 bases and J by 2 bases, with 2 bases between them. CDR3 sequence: CSASPKNIQYF. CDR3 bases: TGCAGTGCTAGCCCCAAAAACATTCAGTACTTC.

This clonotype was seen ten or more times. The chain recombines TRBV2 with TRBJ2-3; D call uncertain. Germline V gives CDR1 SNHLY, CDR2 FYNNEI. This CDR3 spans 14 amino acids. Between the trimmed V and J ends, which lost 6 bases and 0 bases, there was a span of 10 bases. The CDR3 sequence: CASSLIPSTDTQYF. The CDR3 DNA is TGTGCCAGCAGCCTTATCCCTAGCACAGATACGCAGTATTTT.